This T cell receptor (beta chain) was retrieved from a study of post-analysis software for immune sequencing data. Included in the TCR beta cDNA libraries were unique molecular identifiers. T cells numbering roughly 1 to 10 million yielded roughly 0.5 million cDNA molecules. MiXCR, run by TCRdb on the PCR reads, gives a single entry per CDR3 protein. Among roughly 410,000 distinct CDR3 sequences listed, 30% to 45% were seen once. The trim removed 0 bases at V and 2 bases at J, leaving 5 bases unmatched. CDR3 length equals 16 residues. CDR1 and CDR2 (germline): LGHNA, YSLEER. A word on this clonotype: Antigen: not known.

General observations from the study: When patients were compared with controls, 4 or 5 TRBV segments were more frequent, TRBV5-6, TRBV5-1 and TRBV20-1 among them.

Sequencing was done on a sample of blood. This receptor was obtained from a girl between 10 and 17 years old with multiple sclerosis. The chain couples TRBV4-3 to TRBJ2-3; 7 nucleotides agree with TRBD2. The CDR3 loop reads CASSQDDLADTDTQYF. The CDR3 bases are TGCGCCAGCAGCCAAGATGATCTAGCGGACACAGATACGCAGTATTTT.